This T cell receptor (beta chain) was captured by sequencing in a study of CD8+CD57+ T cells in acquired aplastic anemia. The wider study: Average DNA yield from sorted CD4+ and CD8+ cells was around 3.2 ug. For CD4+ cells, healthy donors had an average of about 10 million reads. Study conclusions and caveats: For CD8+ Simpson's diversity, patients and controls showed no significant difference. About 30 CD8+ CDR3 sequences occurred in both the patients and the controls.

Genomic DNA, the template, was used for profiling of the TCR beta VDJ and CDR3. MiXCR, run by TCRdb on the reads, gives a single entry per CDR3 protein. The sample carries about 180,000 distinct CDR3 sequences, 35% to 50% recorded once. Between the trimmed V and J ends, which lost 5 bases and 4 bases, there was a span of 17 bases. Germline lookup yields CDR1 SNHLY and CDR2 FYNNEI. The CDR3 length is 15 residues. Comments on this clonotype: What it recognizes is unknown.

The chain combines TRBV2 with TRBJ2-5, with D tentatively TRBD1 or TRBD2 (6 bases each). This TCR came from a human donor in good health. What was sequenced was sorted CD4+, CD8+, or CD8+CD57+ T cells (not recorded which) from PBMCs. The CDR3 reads CASSSQLGGIETQYF. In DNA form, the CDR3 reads TGTGCCAGCAGTTCCCAACTCGGGGGCATAGAGACCCAGTACTTC.